The 27 T cell receptor beta chains reported below all come from one sample, sequenced in a study of blood T cell repertoires in COVID-19. Measured with immunoSEQ multiplex PCR; TCRdb has only the in-frame clones, and not every one. The table lists about 190,000 clones, approximately 79% of them singletons. The sample comprised peripheral blood. Receptors originate from a man between 50 and 59 years old who had recovered from COVID-19.

This clone appeared a few times. The V and J genes are TRBV7-2 and TRBJ1-5; possibly TRBD1 for D (5 bases). Trimming shortened V by 1 base and J by 6 bases, and 13 bases separated the two germline ends. CDR3 length: 15 amino acids. Germline lookup yields CDR1 SGHTA and CDR2 FQGNSA. CDR3 sequence (DNA): TGTGCCAGCAGCTTAGTAGGGGCCCTGGGTCAGCCCCAGCATTTT. This gives the protein CASSLVGALGQPQHF.

The chain couples TRBV30 to TRBJ2-3; TRBD2 matches at 10 bases. V lost 7 bases to trimming and J lost 1 base; unmatched junction nucleotides: 8. Looked up from germline, CDR1 is GTSNPN and CDR2 is SVGIG (reference sequence). The CDR3 covers 15 residues. CDR3 nucleotides: TGTGCCTTGACCCTGGGGACTAGCGGCACAGATACGCAGTATTTT. This translates into CALTLGTSGTDTQYF.

This clone was seen only a few times. Here the CDR3 reads CASSPTSASTDTQYF. The CDR3 nucleotides are TGCGCCAGCAGCCCGACTAGCGCCAGCACAGATACGCAGTATTTT. The chain employs TRBV5-1 and TRBJ2-3; 8 nucleotides line up with TRBD2. CDR1 and CDR2 (germline): SGHRS, YFSETQ. This CDR3 comprises 15 residues. The V gene end was trimmed by 4 bases and the J gene end by 0 bases; junction bases not matched to a gene: 4.

This sequence joins TRBV27 and TRBJ2-1; D is unclear. Trimming stripped 6 bases from V and 9 bases from J, with 12 bases between. The CDR3 extends over 12 amino acids. CDR1 and CDR2 (germline): MNHEY, SMNVEV (reference sequence). CDR3 protein: CASSPRPSEQFF. The CDR3 bases are TGTGCCAGCAGCCCGCGGCCCTCTGAGCAGTTCTTC.

This clone was counted between two and nine times. This chain connects TRBV23-1 to TRBJ1-5; a possible D gene is TRBD1 (6 bases). TRBV23-1 is assigned to the ORF class and has an uncertain function. Between the trimmed V and J ends, which lost 5 bases and 2 bases, there was a span of 16 bases. The CDR3 loop spans 16 amino acids. The CDR3 nucleotides read TGCGCCAGCAGTAAGCTCCAGGGGTTGGGCAATCAGCCCCAGCATTTT. Amino acids: CASSKLQGLGNQPQHF.

This chain joins TRBV30 and TRBJ1-6; D gene unclear. The germline V and J ends were trimmed by 1 base and 0 bases, with 13 bases remaining between them. The CDR3 loop spans 17 amino acids. Per the germline V gene, CDR1 is GTSNPN and CDR2 is SVGIG (reference sequence). DNA of the CDR3: TGTGCCTGGAGTGGTACGATGGGGAGCTCCTATAATTCACCCCTCCACTTT. It specifies CAWSGTMGSSYNSPLHF. Full variable domain (missing parts from reference TRBV30 and TRBJ1-6): SQTIHQWPATLVQPVGSPLSLECTVEGTSNPNLYWYRQAAGRGLQLLFYSVGIGQISSEVPQNLSASRPQDRQFILSSKKLLLSDSGFYLCAWSGTMGSSYNSPLHFGNGTRLTVT.

The V gene is TRBV12-3 or TRBV12-4, the J gene TRBJ2-1; tentative D call: TRBD1 (5 bases). Deletions cut 5 bases from V and 10 bases from J, with 15 bases between. The CDR3 length is 13 residues. CDR3 sequence reads: CASSRQGVTEQFF. As DNA, the CDR3 is TGTGCCAGCAGTAGACAAGGGGTAACCGAGCAGTTCTTC.

This chain connects TRBV27 to TRBJ1-3; D is unresolved. V lost 0 bases and J 2 bases, leaving 11 bases between the germline ends. In germline, CDR1 is MNHEY, CDR2 SMNVEV (reference sequence). The CDR3 is 16 residues long. The CDR3 DNA follows: TGTGCCAGCAGTTTATCGTTTCCGGGGACTGGAAACACCATATATTTT. It translates to CASSLSFPGTGNTIYF.

This clone appeared a single time. CDR3 residues: CASSDRGWDTEAFF. The CDR3 coding sequence is TGTGCCAGCAGTGACAGGGGCTGGGACACTGAAGCTTTCTTT. V and J are TRBV2 and TRBJ1-1; the D gene is possibly TRBD1 (6 bases). The V end was cut by 3 bases, the J end by 3 bases, with 11 bases between. The CDR3 has 14 amino acids. The V gene's germline CDR1 is SNHLY and CDR2 FYNNEI.

V gene TRBV4-1 combines with J gene TRBJ1-6; no reliable D call. Per germline, CDR1 MGHRA and CDR2 YSYEKL. The ends were cut back, 2 bases at V and 7 bases at J, with 9 bases in the middle. This CDR3 is 14 amino acids long. The CDR3, as DNA: TGCGCCAGCAGCCAACAAGAGAGAAATTCACCCCTCCACTTT. Translating it yields CASSQQERNSPLHF.

The rearrangement uses TRBV4-1 and TRBJ2-1, with TRBD2 identical over 13 bases. V shed 3 bases and J 9 bases; nucleotides not matched to a gene: 5. Germline-derived CDR1 and CDR2 are MGHRA and YSYEKL. There are 15 residues in the CDR3. CDR3 coding DNA: TGCGCCAGCAGCCACGGGACTAGCGGGAACGGTGAGCAGTTCTTC. It yields the protein CASSHGTSGNGEQFF.

The DNA of the CDR3 is TGCAGCGCCTCTCCTTCGGGGGGCGGCACTGAAGCTTTCTTT. Encoded protein: CSASPSGGGTEAFF. The rearrangement links TRBV29-1 to TRBJ1-1; perhaps TRBD1 as D (6 bases). The germline CDR1 and CDR2 sequences are SQVTM and ANQGSEA. This CDR3 spans 14 amino acids. V lost 7 bases and J 4 bases, leaving 19 bases between the germline ends.

The J gene is TRBJ2-7, the V gene TRBV28; 8 bases align to TRBD1. The CDR3 consists of 14 residues. Trimming took 7 bases from V and 2 from J; bases not matched to a gene: 7. Germline assignment: CDR1 MDHEN and CDR2 SYDVKM. The CDR3 loop reads CASTPDRATYEQYF. Here the CDR3 DNA reads TGTGCCAGCACCCCGGACAGGGCGACCTACGAGCAGTACTTC.

The chain is built from TRBV11-1 and TRBJ1-1, with 10 nucleotides matching TRBD1. Germline assignment: CDR1 SGHAT and CDR2 FQDESV (reference sequence). With 2 bases clipped from V and 1 base from J, the junction kept 1 base outside the gene matches. The CDR3 spans 15 residues. DNA of the CDR3: TGTGCCAGCAGCTTAAGGGACAGGGGGAACACTGAAGCTTTCTTT. This sequence encodes CASSLRDRGNTEAFF.

The chain has TRBV7-9 and TRBJ2-1, with D uncertain. Trimming cost V 5 bases and J 5 bases, with 16 bases left between them. The CDR3 is 15 residues long. CDR1 and CDR2 from the germline V gene are SEHNR and FQNEAQ (reference sequence). DNA for the CDR3: TGTGCCAGCAGCCACGAGGCGGCAGCCCACAATGAGCAGTTCTTC. It is translated as CASSHEAAAHNEQFF.

This clone is labeled large. In nucleotides, the CDR3 is TGTGCCAGCAGCTTGGGGGGAGAGGGAAACACCATATATTTT. Its translation is CASSLGGEGNTIYF. The chain joins TRBV7-8 to TRBJ1-3; a possible D gene is TRBD1 (5 bases). CDR3 length: 14 amino acids. The ends were cut back, 3 bases at V and 4 bases at J, with 10 bases in the middle. Germline CDR1 and CDR2: SGHVS and FQNEAQ. Supplemented by reference TRBV7-8 and TRBJ1-3, the full variable domain reads GAGVSQSPRYKVAKRGQDVALRCDPISGHVSLFWYQQALGQGPEFLTYFQNEAQLDKSGLPSDRFFAERPEGSVSTLKIQRTQQEDSAVYLCASSLGGEGNTIYFGEGSWLTVV.

The rearrangement uses TRBV6-6 and TRBJ2-5, with TRBD1 as a possible D gene (6 bases). Between the trimmed V and J ends, which lost 6 bases and 3 bases, there was a span of 14 bases. This CDR3 has 14 residues. Germline V gene sequence: CDR1 MNHNY, CDR2 SVGAGI (reference sequence). The CDR3 DNA sequence: TGTGCCAGCAGGCGCTCACAGGGAGAAGAGACCCAGTACTTC. This encodes CASRRSQGEETQYF.

The V call is TRBV5-6, the J call TRBJ2-1; 10 nucleotides agree with TRBD2. This CDR3 has 16 residues. Germline-derived CDR1 and CDR2 are SGHDT and YYEEEE. After removal of 2 bases from V and 4 bases from J, the junction contained 6 bases not matched to a gene. The CDR3 is CASSLLLAGVYNEQFF. CDR3 sequence (DNA): TGTGCCAGCAGCTTACTCCTAGCGGGAGTATACAATGAGCAGTTCTTC.

This clone was seen a handful of times. The chain links TRBV21-1 to TRBJ2-2; no check of the table's D call, TRBD1, against the DNA was made. TRBV21-1 is a pseudogene locus. The CDR3 is 15 residues long. The CDR3 coding sequence is TGTGCCAGCAGCCTCAGGGGGCCGGGCACCGGGGAGCTGTTTTTT. Translating gives CASSLRGPGTGELFF.

The V and J genes are TRBV19 and TRBJ2-7; 9 bases line up with TRBD1. Losses at the gene ends were 7 bases for V and 0 bases for J; bases not matched to a gene: 4. CDR3 length: 14 amino acids. Per the germline V gene, CDR1 is LNHDA and CDR2 is SQIVND (reference sequence). In DNA, the CDR3 is TGTGCCAGTAACGGACAGGGGAACTCCTACGAGCAGTACTTC. Its translation: CASNGQGNSYEQYF.

This chain joins TRBV27 and TRBJ1-2; maybe TRBD1 (6 bases). V was cut by 5 bases and J by 8 bases, with 18 bases left in between. This CDR3 has 14 residues. Germline CDR1 is MNHEY and CDR2 is SMNVEV (reference sequence). DNA for the CDR3: TGTGCCAGCAGTCCGCGGGGGGCTGTTATAGGCTACACCTTC. Translated: CASSPRGAVIGYTF.

This chain links TRBV24-1 with TRBJ2-7; the D gene is possibly TRBD2 (5 bases). Deletions cut 2 bases from V and 3 bases from J, with 13 bases between. The CDR3 is 15 amino acids. Germline assignment: CDR1 KGHDR and CDR2 SFDVKD. The CDR3 sequence is CATSDSIPSGYEQYF. The CDR3 DNA follows: TGTGCCACCAGTGATTCGATACCAAGCGGCTACGAGCAGTACTTC.

The DNA of the CDR3 is TGTGCCAGCAAGTTTCTAGCGGGCGGGGTGAATGAGCAGTTCTTC. Residues: CASKFLAGGVNEQFF. V and J are TRBV27 and TRBJ2-1, with 8 positions matching TRBD2. Germline CDR1 is MNHEY and CDR2 is SMNVEV (reference sequence). The V segment lost 7 bases and the J segment 7 bases; nucleotides outside the gene matches: 12. The CDR3 has 15 residues.

The V and J genes are TRBV12-1 and TRBJ2-2; no DNA check was done on the table's D call, TRBD2. TRBV12-1 is marked as a pseudogene. The CDR3 totals 14 residues. CDR3 amino acids: CASSVHLSTGELFF. The CDR3, as DNA: TGTGCCAGCAGCGTTCACTTGAGCACCGGGGAGCTGTTTTTT.

This clone was seen just once. The rearrangement joins TRBV19 to TRBJ2-7; 12 bases are shared with TRBD2. Per germline, CDR1 LNHDA and CDR2 SQIVND (reference sequence). This CDR3 has 14 amino acids. The trim removed 5 bases at V and 4 bases at J, leaving 3 bases unmatched. Here the CDR3 reads CASSLAGGPYEQYF. The CDR3, as DNA: TGTGCCAGTAGTCTAGCGGGAGGGCCTTACGAGCAGTACTTC.

The rearrangement uses TRBV12-1 and TRBJ2-4; TRBD2, the table's D call, was not compared with the DNA. TRBV12-1 is annotated as a pseudogene. The CDR3 is 18 amino acids. The CDR3 DNA follows: TGTGCCAGCAGCTTTGGTAGCCTAGCGGGAGGCTGGAGGAACATTCAGTACTTC. Protein: CASSFGSLAGGWRNIQYF.

This clone appeared a single time. The chain employs TRBV6-1 and TRBJ2-2; tentatively, D is TRBD1 (5 bases). Germline-derived CDR1 and CDR2 are MNHNS and SASEGT. Trimming shortened V by 3 bases and J by 6 bases, and 11 bases separated the two germline ends. The CDR3 runs 14 residues. CDR3 in DNA: TGTGCCAGCAGTGAGTTGGGGCAATCCGGGGAGCTGTTTTTT. It translates to CASSELGQSGELFF.